This T cell receptor (beta chain) is from a study of tumor-infiltrating lymphocytes in localized non-small cell lung cancer. Some clones are missing from TCRdb's copy, which holds only in-frame ones; the method was immunoSEQ multiplex PCR. The sample lists some 15,000 clones, 55% to 80% occurring once. Study-wide results and limits: Tumors had more T cell infiltration than uninvolved lung, per TCRbeta sequencing and CD3 counts.

A remark on this clone: What it recognizes is unknown.

Material: lung tumor tissue. The clonotype originates from a human donor with non-small cell lung cancer.

Written as DNA, the CDR3 is TGTGCCAGCCTATTTGGAGCGGGAGGAGATACGCAGTATTTT. It translates to CASLFGAGGDTQYF. The chain employs TRBV7-9 and TRBJ2-3; 9 nucleotides line up with TRBD2. CDR3 length equals 14 residues. Trimming at V came to 8 bases and at J to 5 bases, leaving 8 bases not matched to a gene. CDR1 SEHNR and CDR2 FQNEAQ come from the germline V gene (reference sequence).